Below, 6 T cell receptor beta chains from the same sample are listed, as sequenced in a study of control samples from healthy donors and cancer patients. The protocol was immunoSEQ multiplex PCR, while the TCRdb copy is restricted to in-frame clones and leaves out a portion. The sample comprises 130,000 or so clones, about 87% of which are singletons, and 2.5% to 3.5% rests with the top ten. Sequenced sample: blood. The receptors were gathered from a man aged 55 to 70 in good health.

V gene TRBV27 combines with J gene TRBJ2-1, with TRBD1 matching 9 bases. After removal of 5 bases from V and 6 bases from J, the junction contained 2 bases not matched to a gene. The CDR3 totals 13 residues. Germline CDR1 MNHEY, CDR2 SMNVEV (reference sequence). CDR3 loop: CASSRDRVNEQFF. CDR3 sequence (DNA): TGTGCCAGCAGTCGGGACAGGGTCAATGAGCAGTTCTTC.

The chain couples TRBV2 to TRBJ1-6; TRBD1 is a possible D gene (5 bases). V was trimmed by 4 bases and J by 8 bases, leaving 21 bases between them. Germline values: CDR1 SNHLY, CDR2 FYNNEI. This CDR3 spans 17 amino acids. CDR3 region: CASSVTANLGLDSPLHF. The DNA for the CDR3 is TGTGCCAGCAGTGTGACAGCAAACCTCGGGTTGGATTCACCCCTCCACTTT. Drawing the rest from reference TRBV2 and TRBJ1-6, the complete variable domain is EPEVTQTPSHQVTQMGQEVILRCVPISNHLYFYWYRQILGQKVEFLVSFYNNEISEKSEIFDDQFSVERPDGSNFTLKIRSTKLEDSAMYFCASSVTANLGLDSPLHFGNGTRLTVT.

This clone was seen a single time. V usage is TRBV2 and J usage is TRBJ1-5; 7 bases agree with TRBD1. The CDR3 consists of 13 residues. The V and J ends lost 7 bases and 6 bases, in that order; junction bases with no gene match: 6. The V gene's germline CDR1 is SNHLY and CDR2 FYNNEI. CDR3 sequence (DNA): TGTGCCAGCAATACAGGGGTCGGTCAGCCCCAGCATTTT. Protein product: CASNTGVGQPQHF. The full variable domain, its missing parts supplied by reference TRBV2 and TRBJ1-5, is EPEVTQTPSHQVTQMGQEVILRCVPISNHLYFYWYRQILGQKVEFLVSFYNNEISEKSEIFDDQFSVERPDGSNFTLKIRSTKLEDSAMYFCASNTGVGQPQHFGDGTRLSIL.

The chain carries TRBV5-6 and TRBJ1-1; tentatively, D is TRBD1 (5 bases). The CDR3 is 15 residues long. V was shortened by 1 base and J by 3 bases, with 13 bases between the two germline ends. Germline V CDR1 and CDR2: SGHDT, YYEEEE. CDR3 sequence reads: CASSLTAGGDTEAFF. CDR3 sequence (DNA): TGTGCCAGCAGCTTGACAGCCGGGGGTGACACTGAAGCTTTCTTT.

This CDR3 is CASSQDWATSGQETQYF. The CDR3 DNA is TGTGCCAGCAGCCAAGATTGGGCGACTAGCGGGCAAGAGACCCAGTACTTC. The chain is built from TRBV4-2 and TRBJ2-5; 10 nucleotides agree with TRBD2. Unmatched junction bases numbered 6, after V lost 0 bases and J lost 2 bases. From germline, CDR1 is LGHNA and CDR2 YNFKEQ. The CDR3 has 17 amino acids.

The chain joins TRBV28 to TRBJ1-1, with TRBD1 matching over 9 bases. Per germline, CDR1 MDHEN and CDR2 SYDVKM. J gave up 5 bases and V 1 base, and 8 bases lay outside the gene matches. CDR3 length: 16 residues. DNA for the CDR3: TGTGCCAGCAGTTTATACCGGACAGGGGACGATACTGAAGCTTTCTTT. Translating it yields CASSLYRTGDDTEAFF.